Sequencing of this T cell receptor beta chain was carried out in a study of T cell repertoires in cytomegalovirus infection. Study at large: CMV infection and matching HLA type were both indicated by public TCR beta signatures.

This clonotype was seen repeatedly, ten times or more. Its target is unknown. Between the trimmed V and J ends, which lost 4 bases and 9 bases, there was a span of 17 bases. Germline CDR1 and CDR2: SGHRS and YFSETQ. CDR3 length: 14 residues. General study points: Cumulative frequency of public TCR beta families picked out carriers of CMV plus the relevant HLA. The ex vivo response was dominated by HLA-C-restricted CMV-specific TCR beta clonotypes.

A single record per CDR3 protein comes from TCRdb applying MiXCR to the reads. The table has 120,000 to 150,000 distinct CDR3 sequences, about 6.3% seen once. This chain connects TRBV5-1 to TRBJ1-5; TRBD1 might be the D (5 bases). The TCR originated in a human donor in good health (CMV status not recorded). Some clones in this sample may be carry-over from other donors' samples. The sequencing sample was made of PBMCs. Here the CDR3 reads CASSPEGGARPQHF. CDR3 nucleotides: TGCGCCAGCAGCCCAGAGGGTGGGGCCCGGCCCCAGCATTTT.